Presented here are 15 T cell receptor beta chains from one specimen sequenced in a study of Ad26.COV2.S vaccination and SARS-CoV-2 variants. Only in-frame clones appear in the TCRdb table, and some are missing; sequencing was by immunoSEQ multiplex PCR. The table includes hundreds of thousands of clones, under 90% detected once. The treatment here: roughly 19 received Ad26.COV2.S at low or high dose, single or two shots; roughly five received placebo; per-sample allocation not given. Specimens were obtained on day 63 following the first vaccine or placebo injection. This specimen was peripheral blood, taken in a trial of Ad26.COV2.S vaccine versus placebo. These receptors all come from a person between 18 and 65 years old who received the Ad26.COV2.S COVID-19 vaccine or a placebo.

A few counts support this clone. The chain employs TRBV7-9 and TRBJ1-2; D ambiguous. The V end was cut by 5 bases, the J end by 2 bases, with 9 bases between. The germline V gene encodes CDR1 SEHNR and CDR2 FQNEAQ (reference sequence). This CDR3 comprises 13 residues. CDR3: CASSIEGNYGYTF. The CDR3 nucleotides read TGTGCCAGCAGCATTGAGGGAAACTATGGCTACACCTTC.

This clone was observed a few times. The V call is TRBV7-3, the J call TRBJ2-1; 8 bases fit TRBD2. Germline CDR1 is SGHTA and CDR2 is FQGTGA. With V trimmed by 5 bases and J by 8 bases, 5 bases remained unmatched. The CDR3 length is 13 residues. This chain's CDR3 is CASSRTSRHEQFF. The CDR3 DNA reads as TGTGCCAGCAGCAGGACTAGCCGGCATGAGCAGTTCTTC.

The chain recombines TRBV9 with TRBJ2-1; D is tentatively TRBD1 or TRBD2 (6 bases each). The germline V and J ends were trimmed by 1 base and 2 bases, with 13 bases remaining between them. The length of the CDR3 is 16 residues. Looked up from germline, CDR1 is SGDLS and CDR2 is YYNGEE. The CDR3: CASSVYRGPTYNEQFF. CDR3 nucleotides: TGTGCCAGCAGCGTATATCGGGGGCCCACCTACAATGAGCAGTTCTTC.

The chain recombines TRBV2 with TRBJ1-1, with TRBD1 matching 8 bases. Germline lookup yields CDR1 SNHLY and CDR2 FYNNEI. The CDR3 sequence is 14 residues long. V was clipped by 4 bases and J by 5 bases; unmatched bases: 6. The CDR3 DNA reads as TGTGCCAGCAGTGGACAGGGGCTGAGGACTGAAGCTTTCTTT. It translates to CASSGQGLRTEAFF.

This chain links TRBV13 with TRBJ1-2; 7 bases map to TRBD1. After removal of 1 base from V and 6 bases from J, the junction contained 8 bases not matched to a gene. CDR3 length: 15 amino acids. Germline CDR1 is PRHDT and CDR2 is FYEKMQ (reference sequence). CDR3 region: CASSLAQGFANGYTF. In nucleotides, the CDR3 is TGTGCCAGCAGCTTAGCACAGGGGTTCGCTAATGGCTACACCTTC. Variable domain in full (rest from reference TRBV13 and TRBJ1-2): AAGVIQSPRHLIKEKRETATLKCYPIPRHDTVYWYQQGPGQDPQFLISFYEKMQSDKGSIPDRFSAQQFSDYHSELNMSSLELGDSALYFCASSLAQGFANGYTFGSGTRLTVV.

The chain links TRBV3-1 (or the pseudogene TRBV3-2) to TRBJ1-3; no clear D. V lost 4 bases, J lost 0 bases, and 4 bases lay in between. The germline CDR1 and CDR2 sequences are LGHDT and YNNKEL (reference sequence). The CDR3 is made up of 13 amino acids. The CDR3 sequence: CASSPYSGNTIYF. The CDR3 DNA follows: TGTGCCAGCAGCCCGTACTCTGGAAACACCATATATTTT.

The CDR3 region has the DNA TGTGCCAGCAGTTACCCGGAGGGGGCTTCCTACGAGCAGTACTTC. Amino acid sequence: CASSYPEGASYEQYF. The J gene is TRBJ2-7, the V gene TRBV6-6, with D tentatively TRBD1 (7 bases). CDR1 is MNHNY, CDR2 SVGAGI, per germline (reference sequence). V gave up 2 bases and J gave up 1 base, with 12 bases separating them. The CDR3 extends over 15 amino acids.

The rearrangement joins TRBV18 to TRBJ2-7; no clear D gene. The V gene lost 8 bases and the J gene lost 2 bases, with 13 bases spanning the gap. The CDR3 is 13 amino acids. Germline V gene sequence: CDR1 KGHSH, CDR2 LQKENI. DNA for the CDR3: TGTGCCAGCCAAACCGACGGTCCCTACGAGCAGTACTTC. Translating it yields CASQTDGPYEQYF.

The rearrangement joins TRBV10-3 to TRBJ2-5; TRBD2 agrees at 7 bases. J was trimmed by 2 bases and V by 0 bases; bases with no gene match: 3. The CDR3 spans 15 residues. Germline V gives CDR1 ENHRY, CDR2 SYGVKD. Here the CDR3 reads CAISESSGIQETQYF. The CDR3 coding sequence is TGTGCCATCAGTGAGTCGAGCGGGATACAAGAGACCCAGTACTTC.

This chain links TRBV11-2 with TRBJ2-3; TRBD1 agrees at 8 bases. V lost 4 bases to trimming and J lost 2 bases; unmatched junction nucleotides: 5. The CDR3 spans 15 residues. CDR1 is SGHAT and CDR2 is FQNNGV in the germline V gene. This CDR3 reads CASSSGQVYTDTQYF. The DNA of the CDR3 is TGTGCCAGCAGCTCGGGACAGGTTTACACAGATACGCAGTATTTT.

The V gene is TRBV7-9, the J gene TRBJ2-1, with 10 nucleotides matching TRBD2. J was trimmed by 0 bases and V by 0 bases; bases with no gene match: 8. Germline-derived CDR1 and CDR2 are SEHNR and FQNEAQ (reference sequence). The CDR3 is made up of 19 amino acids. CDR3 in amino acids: CASSLAAAGGPSSYNEQFF. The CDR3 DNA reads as TGTGCCAGCAGCTTAGCTGCAGCGGGAGGGCCGAGCTCCTACAATGAGCAGTTCTTC.

In nucleotides, the CDR3 is TGTGCCAGCATCCTGAACCCGACCCAACTCTACAATGAGCAGTTCTTC. Its translation: CASILNPTQLYNEQFF. This chain connects TRBV7-6 to TRBJ2-1, with D unclear. V shed 7 bases and J shed 3 bases, with 19 bases lying between them. This CDR3 region has 16 residues. The germline gives CDR1 SGHVS, CDR2 FNYEAQ.

The CDR3, as DNA: TGTGCCTGGAGTAGTGACGGCACAGATACGCAGTATTTT. Amino acids: CAWSSDGTDTQYF. The gene calls are TRBV30 and TRBJ2-3; D is unclear. With 2 bases removed from V and 1 base from J, the gap between germline ends came to 7 bases. CDR1 and CDR2 (germline): GTSNPN, SVGIG (reference sequence). The CDR3 is made up of 13 amino acids.

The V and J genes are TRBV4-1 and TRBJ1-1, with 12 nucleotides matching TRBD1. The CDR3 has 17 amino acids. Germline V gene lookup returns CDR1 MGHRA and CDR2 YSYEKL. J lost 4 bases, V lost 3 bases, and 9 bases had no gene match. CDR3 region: CASSQGTGGGLTTEAFF. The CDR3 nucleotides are TGCGCCAGCAGCCAGGGGACAGGGGGCGGATTGACCACTGAAGCTTTCTTT.

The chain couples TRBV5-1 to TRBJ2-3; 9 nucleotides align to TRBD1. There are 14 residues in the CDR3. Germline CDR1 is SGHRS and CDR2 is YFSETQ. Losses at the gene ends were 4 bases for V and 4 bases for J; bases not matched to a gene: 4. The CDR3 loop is CASSRDRVADTQYF. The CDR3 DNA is TGCGCCAGCAGCCGGGACAGGGTGGCAGATACGCAGTATTTT.